The 3 T cell receptor beta chains below all came from one sample that was sequenced in a study of shared clonotypes between healthy human individuals. Sequencing was performed with immunoSEQ multiplex PCR; in TCRdb, only in-frame clones are kept and a portion is missing. The data hold around 480,000 clones, with roughly 85% observed a single time. The sample was PBMCs. These receptors all stem from a woman between 40 and 55 years old in good health. Some clones in this sample may be carry-over from other donors' samples.

J is TRBJ1-1 and V is TRBV5-8; D is undetermined. Trimming pared 1 base from V and 6 bases from J, leaving 10 bases between. Germline CDR1 is SGHTS and CDR2 is YDEGEE. The CDR3 sequence is 13 residues long. The DNA of the CDR3 is TGTGCCAGCAGCTTGATATTTGATTCTGAAGCTTTCTTT. This encodes CASSLIFDSEAFF.

CDR3 residues: CASSFLLVSRNSYEQYF. The CDR3 nucleotides read TGTGCCAGCAGTTTTCTGCTGGTTTCCCGAAACTCCTACGAGCAGTACTTC. This chain uses TRBV28 with TRBJ2-7; D gene uncertain. CDR1 and CDR2 (germline): MDHEN, SYDVKM. V lost 3 bases to trimming and J lost 0 bases, with 18 bases between them. The CDR3 has 17 residues.

CDR3 sequence (DNA): TGTGCCAGCAGCCCGCTTTGGGGGTACGAGCAGTACTTC. This sequence encodes CASSPLWGYEQYF. The chain is built from TRBV6-1 and TRBJ2-7; D possibly matches TRBD1 or TRBD2 (5 bases each). V was trimmed by 6 bases and J by 4 bases, leaving 13 bases between them. Germline lookup yields CDR1 MNHNS and CDR2 SASEGT. The CDR3 is 13 amino acids.